This T cell receptor beta chain was sequenced in a study of OX40 agonist ivuxolimab in advanced cancers. In the study overall: Ivuxolimab, an antibody that agonizes OX40 (CD134), was administered to the patients. Age averaged 60 years (range roughly 23 to 79), and just over 80% were male.

Profiled with immunoSEQ multiplex PCR; TCRdb holds only in-frame clones, not every one. Altogether tens of thousands of clones are present, roughly 94% being singletons, with the ten largest covering 8% to 10%. Blood was sampled at baseline, cycle 4 day 1, and cycle 7 day 1. This clone is a singleton in its sample. Its antigen is currently unknown. Findings and caveats of the study: The mean number of expanded clones was higher in CD8+ T cells than in CD4+.

The J segment lost 6 bases and the V segment lost 4 bases, leaving 3 bases of the junction unmatched. The CDR3 is made up of 15 amino acids. The germline gives CDR1 MNHEY, CDR2 SVGAGI. The clonotype originates from an adult with an advanced solid tumor such as melanoma, head and neck, liver or kidney cancer. This sequence joins TRBV6-5 and TRBJ2-3; 14 nucleotides line up with TRBD2. The starting material was CD4+ or CD8+ T cells sorted from blood, obtained in a trial of the OX40 agonist ivuxolimab. In nucleotides, the CDR3 is TGTGCCAGCAGTTCCGGGACTAGCGGGGGTGATACGCAGTATTTT. Its protein is CASSSGTSGGDTQYF.